These 25 T cell receptor beta chains originate from one sample sequenced in a study of CD4 T cells in relation to SARS-CoV-2 and coronaviruses. Unexposed donor CD4+ T cells date from about 2011-2018, before the COVID-19 pandemic. TCRdb's copy holds only in-frame clones and misses some; the assay was immunoSEQ multiplex PCR. This sample has more than 50,000 clones; roughly 85% occur once, and the top ten carry approximately 1.4%. The specimen sequenced was memory CD4+ T cells from PBMCs. All receptors derive from a human donor in good health.

The chain has TRBV9 and TRBJ2-7; 8 nucleotides match TRBD1. With 4 bases clipped from V and 3 bases from J, the junction kept 9 bases outside the gene matches. Germline V lookup: CDR1 SGDLS, CDR2 YYNGEE. The CDR3 has 15 amino acids. CDR3 loop: CASSTRTGRDYEQYF. The CDR3 DNA follows: TGTGCCAGCAGCACCCGGACAGGGCGGGACTACGAGCAGTACTTC.

The rearrangement links TRBV2 to TRBJ1-4, with D perhaps TRBD1 (5 bases). CDR3 length: 16 residues. The germline V and J ends were trimmed by 6 bases and 7 bases, with 21 bases remaining between them. The germline gives CDR1 SNHLY, CDR2 FYNNEI. The CDR3 nucleotides are TGTGCCAGCAGCGGATTGCTGGCAGGGAGCTCTGAAAAACTGTTTTTT. It translates to CASSGLLAGSSEKLFF.

This clone has more than one count but fewer than ten. The gene calls are TRBV11-2 and TRBJ1-3; unclear D gene. CDR3 length: 16 amino acids. Germline loops: CDR1 SGHAT, CDR2 FQNNGV. The V end was cut by 6 bases, the J end by 0 bases, with 15 bases between. This CDR3 reads CASSRSQEYSGNTIYF. As DNA, the CDR3 is TGTGCCAGCAGTCGGAGCCAGGAATACTCTGGAAACACCATATATTTT.

This clone was seen a single time. CDR3 region: CASSMAAGRRTGELFF. CDR3 nucleotides: TGTGCCAGTAGTATGGCGGCAGGGCGGCGCACCGGGGAGCTGTTTTTT. The V call is TRBV19, the J call TRBJ2-2; D perhaps matches TRBD1 (5 bases). Trimming cost V 3 bases and J 4 bases, with 15 bases left between them. Germline V gives CDR1 LNHDA, CDR2 SQIVND (reference sequence). The CDR3 is 16 amino acids.

V and J are TRBV30 and TRBJ2-2, with TRBD1 as a possible D gene (5 bases). Germline assignment: CDR1 GTSNPN and CDR2 SVGIG (reference sequence). The CDR3 extends over 15 amino acids. Trimming took 3 bases from V and 6 from J, leaving 17 bases between them. The CDR3 protein is CAWRQAYRSAGELFF. As DNA, the CDR3 is TGTGCCTGGAGGCAAGCCTACAGGTCCGCCGGGGAGCTGTTTTTT.

This clone was seen a few times. The J gene is TRBJ2-7, the V gene TRBV28; 8 bases align to TRBD1. V dropped 1 base and J dropped 7; count of bases not matched to a gene: 12. The germline V gene encodes CDR1 MDHEN and CDR2 SYDVKM. The CDR3 totals 16 residues. The CDR3 region is CASSLFRRGLVREQYF. The CDR3 nucleotides are TGTGCCAGCAGTTTATTTCGCAGGGGGCTTGTGAGAGAGCAGTACTTC.

This sequence joins TRBV11-2 and TRBJ2-7, with TRBD2 matching 7 bases. The trim removed 1 base at V and 1 base at J, leaving 10 bases unmatched. The germline CDR1 and CDR2 sequences are SGHAT and FQNNGV. This CDR3 has 17 residues. The CDR3 protein is CASSLVSGGSSSYEQYF. CDR3 bases: TGTGCCAGCAGCTTAGTGTCGGGCGGGAGCAGTTCCTACGAGCAGTACTTC.

This clone occurred once. The chain recombines TRBV7-3 with TRBJ2-1; 15 positions match TRBD2. V gave up 5 bases and J gave up 7 bases; unmatched junction bases: 6. Germline V gene lookup returns CDR1 SGHTA and CDR2 FQGTGA. There are 16 residues in the CDR3. DNA of the CDR3: TGTGCCAGCAGCCCGGGGACTAGCGGGAGGTATAATGAGCAGTTCTTC. It yields the protein CASSPGTSGRYNEQFF.

The gene calls are TRBV6-5 and TRBJ1-1, with 7 bases lining up with TRBD1. Germline V gene lookup returns CDR1 MNHEY and CDR2 SVGAGI. The V gene end was trimmed by 5 bases and the J gene end by 1 base; junction bases not matched to a gene: 4. The CDR3 is made up of 14 amino acids. The CDR3, as DNA: TGTGCCAGCAGTCCAGGGGGAAGGAACACTGAAGCTTTCTTT. It translates to CASSPGGRNTEAFF.

J is TRBJ1-2 and V is TRBV5-4; 7 bases fit TRBD1. From germline, CDR1 is SGHNT and CDR2 YYREEE (reference sequence). J lost 0 bases, V lost 3 bases, and 5 bases had no gene match. The CDR3 runs 15 residues. CDR3 sequence (DNA): TGTGCCAGCAGCTCGGGACAGAGCCCTAACTATGGCTACACCTTC. The encoded protein is CASSSGQSPNYGYTF.

The chain is built from TRBV5-5 and TRBJ1-5; 10 nucleotides line up with TRBD1. Germline CDR1 is SGHKS and CDR2 is YYEKEE (reference sequence). The J segment lost 10 bases and the V segment lost 1 base, leaving 8 bases of the junction unmatched. The CDR3 has 15 amino acids. CDR3 sequence (DNA): TGTGCCAGCAGCTTGCAGGGACAGGGGAATGGTCCCCAGCATTTT. Translation gives CASSLQGQGNGPQHF.

This chain joins TRBV2 and TRBJ1-2, with 8 bases lining up with TRBD1. CDR1 is SNHLY, CDR2 FYNNEI, per germline. With 6 bases clipped from V and 8 bases from J, the junction kept 14 bases outside the gene matches. The CDR3 loop spans 15 amino acids. CDR3 residues: CASRTTGGNPRGYTF. The CDR3 nucleotides read TGTGCCAGCAGAACCACAGGGGGAAATCCCCGCGGCTACACCTTC.

The chain couples TRBV7-6 to TRBJ1-4; TRBD1 matches 10 bases. This CDR3 is built from 16 residues. Germline CDR1 and CDR2: SGHVS and FNYEAQ. Germline trimming cut 3 bases from V and 2 bases from J; bases unmatched to any gene: 3. CDR3 nucleotide sequence: TGTGCCAGCAGCTTCGGGACAGGGGCTACTAATGAAAAACTGTTTTTT. Translating it yields CASSFGTGATNEKLFF.

The CDR3 spells CASSVGSSGSGNTIYF. DNA for the CDR3: TGTGCCAGCAGCGTAGGGTCTTCAGGGTCCGGAAACACCATATATTTT. The chain combines TRBV9 with TRBJ1-3; D possibly corresponds to TRBD1 (5 bases). This CDR3 comprises 16 residues. Germline CDR1 is SGDLS and CDR2 is YYNGEE. Trimming took 0 bases from V and 4 from J, leaving 14 bases between them.

The chain carries TRBV10-1 and TRBJ2-1; 13 nucleotides align to TRBD2. Germline CDR1 WNHNN, CDR2 SYGVQD (reference sequence). This CDR3 spans 15 amino acids. After removal of 7 bases from V and 7 bases from J, the junction contained 7 bases not matched to a gene. The CDR3 DNA reads TGCGCCAGCAATGCCGGGACTAGCGGGAAAAATGAGCAGTTCTTC. This codes for CASNAGTSGKNEQFF.

The rearrangement joins TRBV30 to TRBJ2-7, with a weak D call TRBD2 (5 bases). Germline V lookup: CDR1 GTSNPN, CDR2 SVGIG (reference sequence). This CDR3 is built from 13 residues. Trimming shortened V by 2 bases and J by 4 bases, and 12 bases separated the two germline ends. CDR3: CAWSNGNTYEQYF. The CDR3 region has the DNA TGTGCCTGGAGTAACGGGAACACTTACGAGCAGTACTTC.

The genes are TRBV7-8 and TRBJ2-5; tentatively, D is TRBD2 (6 bases). Germline CDR1 is SGHVS and CDR2 is FQNEAQ. The CDR3 has 17 amino acids. The V end was cut by 2 bases, the J end by 4 bases, with 20 bases between. Here the CDR3 reads CASSLRVGGPGRETQYF. CDR3 coding DNA: TGTGCCAGCAGCTTACGCGTAGGAGGGCCGGGACGAGAGACCCAGTACTTC.

V and J are TRBV7-3 and TRBJ1-1, with 9 nucleotides matching TRBD1. CDR3 length: 14 amino acids. Germline V CDR1 and CDR2: SGHTA, FQGTGA. Losses at the gene ends were 4 bases for V and 5 bases for J; bases not matched to a gene: 5. The CDR3 spells CASSSGTGSTEAFF. The CDR3 nucleotides are TGTGCCAGCAGCTCCGGGACAGGGAGTACTGAAGCTTTCTTT.

V is TRBV11-2 and J is TRBJ1-2; TRBD1 aligns across 10 bases. The CDR3 loop spans 18 amino acids. Germline CDR1 and CDR2: SGHAT and FQNNGV. V lost 4 bases and J lost 4; bases outside the gene matches: 15. The CDR3 nucleotides are TGTGCCAGCAGCTCGTACGGGCCGGGACAGGGGATTAGCTATGGCTACACCTTC. This translates into CASSSYGPGQGISYGYTF. Variable domain in full (rest from reference TRBV11-2 and TRBJ1-2): EAGVAQSPRYKIIEKRQSVAFWCNPISGHATLYWYQQILGQGPKLLIQFQNNGVVDDSQLPKDRFSAERLKGVDSTLKIQPAKLEDSAVYLCASSSYGPGQGISYGYTFGSGTRLTVV.

The chain combines TRBV5-6 with TRBJ2-7; 14 positions match TRBD2. The trim removed 4 bases at V and 7 bases at J, leaving 4 bases unmatched. The CDR3 has 14 amino acids. Germline V lookup: CDR1 SGHDT, CDR2 YYEEEE. CDR3 bases: TGTGCCAGCAGCCTTGGACTAGCGGGAGGTGAGCAGTACTTC. Amino acids: CASSLGLAGGEQYF.

Comment on this clone: Because the CDR3's place on the DNA is in doubt, the DNA is left out and the CDR3 is given as listed by TCRdb. This chain joins TRBV28 and TRBJ2-5; the table's D call of TRBD2 was not tested on the DNA. The CDR3 numbers 16 amino acids, ends counted. CDR1 and CDR2 (germline): MDHEN, SYDVKM. The CDR3 region is CASSSSGLAGVQTQYF.

The chain has TRBV29-1 and TRBJ2-3; TRBD2 matches 9 bases. Germline values: CDR1 SQVTM, CDR2 ANQGSEA. The J segment lost 6 bases and the V segment lost 5 bases, leaving 15 bases of the junction unmatched. The CDR3 extends over 16 amino acids. CDR3 sequence reads: CSVPMGLAGNGDTQYF. CDR3 in DNA: TGCAGCGTTCCTATGGGGCTAGCGGGAAATGGGGATACGCAGTATTTT.

The rearrangement joins TRBV6-5 to TRBJ2-7, with D tentatively TRBD1 (6 bases). The CDR3 is 15 residues long. Between the trimmed V and J ends, which lost 6 bases and 5 bases, there was a span of 20 bases. Germline V gene lookup returns CDR1 MNHEY and CDR2 SVGAGI. The CDR3 sequence is CASSSNRVGRDEQYF. The DNA of the CDR3 is TGTGCCAGCAGCTCAAACAGGGTTGGTCGTGACGAGCAGTACTTC.

The chain employs TRBV20-1 and TRBJ2-7, with D possibly matching TRBD1 (5 bases). Looked up from germline, CDR1 is DFQATT and CDR2 is SNEGSKA (reference sequence). This CDR3 region has 11 residues. V gave up 4 bases and J gave up 6 bases, with 10 bases separating them. The CDR3 region has the DNA TGCAGTGCTACCCAGGGCGGCGAGCAGTACTTC. Translation gives CSATQGGEQYF.

This rearrangement joins TRBV29-1 to TRBJ2-1; 7 bases line up with TRBD2. The CDR3 sequence is 12 residues long. Germline V gene sequence: CDR1 SQVTM, CDR2 ANQGSEA. V shed 7 bases, J shed 3 bases, and the junction held 3 bases outside the gene matches. CDR3 residues: CSAPGGYNEQFF. In DNA, the CDR3 is TGCAGCGCCCCGGGGGGCTACAATGAGCAGTTCTTC.